Below, 26 T cell receptor beta chains from the same sample are listed, as sequenced in a study of cytomegalovirus exposure and HLA in healthy donors. This table comes from immunoSEQ multiplex PCR, and its TCRdb copy is limited to in-frame clones, with some not included. The data show 250,000 or so clones, around 87% seen once. The material sequenced was PBMCs. The receptors derive from a man aged 18 to 29 in good health and CMV-seronegative.

This clone was picked up one time. The chain uses TRBV6-5 and TRBJ2-5; 8 bases fit TRBD2. The germline V gene encodes CDR1 MNHEY and CDR2 SVGAGI. The V segment lost 2 bases and the J segment 4 bases; nucleotides outside the gene matches: 6. The length of the CDR3 is 15 residues. The CDR3 nucleotides read TGTGCCAGCAGTTACATGTCGGGGGGGCGAGAGACCCAGTACTTC. It specifies CASSYMSGGRETQYF.

The chain employs TRBV4-1 and TRBJ2-1, with 10 bases identical to TRBD2. V shed 5 bases and J 3 bases; nucleotides not matched to a gene: 10. Germline V gene sequence: CDR1 MGHRA, CDR2 YSYEKL. This CDR3 contains 17 residues. CDR3 sequence: CASSRRGTSGDYNEQFF. CDR3 coding DNA: TGCGCCAGCAGCAGGCGGGGCACTAGCGGGGACTACAATGAGCAGTTCTTC.

Here the CDR3 reads CASSQGTGGIYEQFF. The CDR3 DNA follows: TGCGCCAGCAGCCAAGGTACAGGGGGCATTTACGAGCAGTTCTTC. The J gene is TRBJ2-1, the V gene TRBV4-3; 9 nucleotides agree with TRBD1. Germline-derived CDR1 and CDR2 are LGHNA and YSLEER. V shed 1 base and J 10 bases; nucleotides not matched to a gene: 8. The CDR3 has 15 amino acids.

The chain combines TRBV7-2 with TRBJ1-1; D remains ambiguous. Germline CDR1 and CDR2: SGHTA and FQGNSA. The CDR3 totals 13 residues. V was pared by 2 bases and J by 7 bases, with 11 bases between. The CDR3 region has the DNA TGTGCCAGCAGCTTAATTCTTACTGGTGAAGCTTTCTTT. This codes for CASSLILTGEAFF.

In this sample, this clone turned up once. The chain uses TRBV4-1 and TRBJ2-3; 8 nucleotides align to TRBD2. CDR1 and CDR2 (germline): MGHRA, YSYEKL. V was pared by 4 bases and J by 1 base, with 10 bases of the junction left unmatched. The CDR3 has 17 residues. The CDR3 loop is CASSPSPLAGRTDTQYF. CDR3 sequence (DNA): TGCGCCAGCAGCCCATCCCCCCTAGCGGGTCGCACAGATACGCAGTATTTT.

This clone was recorded once. The genes are TRBV7-2 and TRBJ2-7; TRBD1 aligns across 8 bases. V gave up 6 bases and J gave up 6 bases; unmatched junction bases: 7. The CDR3 contains 13 residues. The germline V gene encodes CDR1 SGHTA and CDR2 FQGNSA. For the CDR3, the DNA is TGTGCCAGCAGGGAATGGACAGGGAGCGAGCAGTACTTC. This encodes CASREWTGSEQYF.

The rearrangement uses TRBV7-9 and TRBJ2-7; no reliable D call. CDR1 SEHNR and CDR2 FQNEAQ come from the germline V gene (reference sequence). The CDR3 consists of 13 residues. Trimming left V 5 bases short and J 6 bases short, with 14 bases between. This CDR3 is CASSPGLPGEQYF. The CDR3 DNA reads as TGTGCCAGCAGCCCGGGTCTCCCCGGCGAGCAGTACTTC. Together with reference TRBV7-9 and TRBJ2-7, the CDR3 gives the full variable domain: DTGVSQNPRHKITKRGQNVTFRCDPISEHNRLYWYRQTLGQGPEFLTYFQNEAQLEKSRLLSDRFSAERPKGSFSTLEIQRTEQGDSAMYLCASSPGLPGEQYFGPGTRLTVT.

The chain employs TRBV4-3 and TRBJ2-1, with D tentatively TRBD1 (6 bases). The CDR3 loop spans 13 amino acids. Trimming stripped 4 bases from V and 6 bases from J, with 10 bases between. CDR1 and CDR2 (germline): LGHNA, YSLEER. CDR3 loop: CASSLRGGNEQFF. For the CDR3, the DNA is TGCGCCAGCAGCCTACGAGGGGGCAATGAGCAGTTCTTC.

The CDR3 protein is CASSRRTGTPQETQYF. The CDR3 DNA follows: TGTGCCAGCTCACGGCGCACCGGGACACCCCAAGAGACCCAGTACTTC. The chain joins TRBV18 to TRBJ2-5; possible D gene TRBD1, 6 bases. Germline loops: CDR1 KGHSH, CDR2 LQKENI. This CDR3 spans 16 amino acids. Trimming stripped 4 bases from V and 1 base from J, with 16 bases between.

The rearrangement joins TRBV5-1 to TRBJ1-1; 7 nucleotides match TRBD1. This CDR3 has 15 residues. Per the germline V gene, CDR1 is SGHRS and CDR2 is YFSETQ. V was clipped by 0 bases and J by 5 bases; unmatched bases: 7. CDR3 loop: CASSLALAGGTEAFF. CDR3 nucleotide sequence: TGCGCCAGCAGCTTGGCCCTGGCAGGGGGGACTGAAGCTTTCTTT. The variable domain in full, completed from reference TRBV5-1 and TRBJ1-1, reads KAGVTQTPRYLIKTRGQQVTLSCSPISGHRSVSWYQQTPGQGLQFLFEYFSETQRNKGNFPGRFSGRQFSNSRSEMNVSTLELGDSALYLCASSLALAGGTEAFFGQGTRLTVV.

CDR3 residues: CASSLEGTASGNTIYF. Written as DNA, the CDR3 is TGTGCCAGCAGCTTAGAAGGGACAGCTTCTGGAAACACCATATATTTT. The J gene is TRBJ1-3, the V gene TRBV11-2, with TRBD1 matching 7 bases. Germline V gene sequence: CDR1 SGHAT, CDR2 FQNNGV. Losses at the gene ends were 0 bases for V and 1 base for J; bases not matched to a gene: 3. This CDR3 contains 16 residues.

This clone has just a few counts. J is TRBJ1-5 and V is TRBV6-5; 9 bases map to TRBD1. From germline, CDR1 is MNHEY and CDR2 SVGAGI. This CDR3 has 16 amino acids. The ends lost 0 bases at V and 7 bases at J; junction bases unmatched: 7. The DNA of the CDR3 is TGTGCCAGCAGTTACTCAGGGACAGGGAGGGAACAGCCCCAGCATTTT. Its protein is CASSYSGTGREQPQHF.

This clone was seen a few times. V usage is TRBV4-2 and J usage is TRBJ2-4, with TRBD2 identical over 16 bases. The CDR3 sequence is 20 residues long. The V and J ends lost 0 bases and 0 bases, in that order; junction bases with no gene match: 5. From germline, CDR1 is LGHNA and CDR2 YNFKEQ. The CDR3 nucleotides read TGTGCCAGCAGCCAAGAGGGGACTAGCGGGAGGGGCTTAGCCAAAAACATTCAGTACTTC. Protein: CASSQEGTSGRGLAKNIQYF.

V gene TRBV7-2 combines with J gene TRBJ2-7, with 9 bases fitting TRBD2. The ends lost 5 bases at V and 2 bases at J; junction bases unmatched: 10. Per germline, CDR1 SGHTA and CDR2 FQGNSA. The CDR3 has 16 amino acids. CDR3 in DNA: TGTGCCAGCAGCCTTGGACGAGCGGGGGGCACCTACGAGCAGTACTTC. Its translation is CASSLGRAGGTYEQYF.

V gene TRBV5-6 combines with J gene TRBJ1-2, with TRBD1 matching 8 bases. The CDR3 extends over 14 amino acids. CDR1 and CDR2 from the germline V gene are SGHDT and YYEEEE. V lost 1 base and J lost 7; bases outside the gene matches: 6. The DNA for the CDR3 is TGTGCCAGCAGCTTGTTCAGGGGGCGGTTTGGCTACACCTTC. Protein: CASSLFRGRFGYTF.

V is TRBV2 and J is TRBJ1-1, with 8 bases fitting TRBD1. The CDR3 length is 15 residues. J gave up 1 base and V 4 bases, and 5 bases lay outside the gene matches. Per germline, CDR1 SNHLY and CDR2 FYNNEI. The DNA of the CDR3 is TGTGCCAGCAGTGCCACAGGGGGGAAGAACACTGAAGCTTTCTTT. It codes for CASSATGGKNTEAFF.

The chain uses TRBV28 and TRBJ2-1; 11 bases match TRBD2. Germline CDR1 and CDR2: MDHEN and SYDVKM. This CDR3 comprises 16 residues. Unmatched junction bases numbered 2, after V lost 3 bases and J lost 1 base. In DNA, the CDR3 is TGTGCCAGCAGTTTCGGGACTAGCGGATCCTACAATGAGCAGTTCTTC. It encodes CASSFGTSGSYNEQFF.

V gene TRBV7-2 combines with J gene TRBJ2-3; D may be TRBD1 (6 bases). The CDR3 is 15 amino acids. V lost 4 bases and J 8 bases, leaving 19 bases between the germline ends. In germline, CDR1 is SGHTA, CDR2 FQGNSA. CDR3 sequence (DNA): TGTGCCAGCAGCTCACGAGGCCTGGAAGGGGGTACGCAGTATTTT. It encodes CASSSRGLEGGTQYF.

The chain combines TRBV27 with TRBJ2-7; 10 nucleotides line up with TRBD2. The CDR3 is made up of 14 amino acids. J was trimmed by 6 bases and V by 8 bases; bases with no gene match: 10. Germline CDR1 and CDR2: MNHEY and SMNVEV (reference sequence). The CDR3 DNA reads TGTGCCAGCGGGCTAGCGGGGGCCCCGGGCGAGCAGTACTTC. It encodes CASGLAGAPGEQYF.

The rearrangement joins TRBV7-2 to TRBJ2-1; 9 positions agree with TRBD1. Germline V gene data show CDR1 as SGHTA and CDR2 as FQGNSA. V lost 2 bases, J lost 3 bases, and 5 bases stayed unmatched. The CDR3 totals 16 residues. CDR3: CASSLIGTGYYNEQFF. CDR3 nucleotide sequence: TGTGCCAGCAGCTTAATAGGGACAGGGTACTACAATGAGCAGTTCTTC.

The gene calls are TRBV7-2 and TRBJ1-1; D uncertain. The CDR3 has 13 amino acids. V was trimmed by 5 bases and J by 11 bases, leaving 18 bases between them. Germline assignment: CDR1 SGHTA and CDR2 FQGNSA. The CDR3 DNA sequence: TGTGCCAGCAGCACGGGTCACACCATGAACGCTTTCTTT. Encoded protein: CASSTGHTMNAFF.

J is TRBJ2-7 and V is TRBV18, with 8 bases lining up with TRBD2. V lost 3 bases to trimming and J lost 0 bases; unmatched junction nucleotides: 1. The CDR3 has 14 amino acids. CDR1 is KGHSH and CDR2 is LQKENI in the germline V gene. The CDR3 DNA reads TGTGCCAGCTCACCTACTAGCGGCTCCTACGAGCAGTACTTC. It translates to CASSPTSGSYEQYF.

This clone showed up just once. The chain employs TRBV4-3 and TRBJ1-1; no clear D gene. In germline, CDR1 is LGHNA, CDR2 YSLEER. CDR3 length: 11 amino acids. V was pared by 0 bases and J by 7 bases, with 3 bases between. CDR3 DNA: TGCGCCAGCAGCCAAGACATTGAAGCTTTCTTT. Protein: CASSQDIEAFF.

This chain links TRBV2 with TRBJ1-6; the D gene is possibly TRBD1 (5 bases). The CDR3 loop spans 12 amino acids. V was pared by 5 bases and J by 9 bases, with 8 bases between. From germline, CDR1 is SNHLY and CDR2 FYNNEI. The CDR3 DNA follows: TGTGCCAGCAGTCAGACAGCTTCACCCCTCCACTTT. Translation: CASSQTASPLHF.

The V and J genes are TRBV4-1 and TRBJ2-2, with no clear D. V lost 0 bases to trimming and J lost 7 bases, with 9 bases between them. The CDR3 has 14 amino acids. Germline V gene data show CDR1 as MGHRA and CDR2 as YSYEKL. The CDR3 spells CASSQERVGGELFF. The CDR3 DNA reads as TGCGCCAGCAGCCAAGAAAGAGTTGGCGGGGAGCTGTTTTTT.

The chain combines TRBV6-5 with TRBJ1-5; weak D call: TRBD1 (5 bases). V lost 5 bases and J lost 0, with 5 bases in between. Germline-derived CDR1 and CDR2 are MNHEY and SVGAGI. The CDR3 is 13 residues long. CDR3 nucleotide sequence: TGTGCCAGCAGTAGGGGTAGCAATCAGCCCCAGCATTTT. Its translation is CASSRGSNQPQHF.